This TCR beta chain was identified in a study of beta chain features in type 1 diabetes. The investigators reverse transcribed all of the isolated RNA, so they sequenced expressed TCRB transcripts. The protocol was immunoSEQ multiplex PCR, while the TCRdb copy is restricted to in-frame clones and leaves out a portion. The repertoire has a few hundred thousand clones, approximately 10% of them found once; the top ten carry under 0.02%. There are 15 residues in the CDR3. The germline gives CDR1 SNHLY, CDR2 FYNNEI. The V gene end was trimmed by 7 bases and the J gene end by 1 base; junction bases not matched to a gene: 4. This clone was counted only a few times.

This chain connects TRBV2 to TRBJ2-3; TRBD2 agrees at 11 bases. Sequencing was performed on naive CD4+ T cells from blood. The clonotype was recovered from a woman aged 30 to 39 in good health. The CDR3 nucleotides read TGTGCCAGCACCCCGACTAGCGGGGGCACAGATACGCAGTATTTT. Translation: CASTPTSGGTDTQYF.